The 7 T cell receptor beta chains reported below all come from one sample, sequenced in a study of shared clonotypes between healthy human individuals. Measured with immunoSEQ multiplex PCR; TCRdb has only the in-frame clones, and not every one. Here the sample spans some 2,000,000 clones, approximately 96% being singletons. Sequencing input: naive CD4+ T cells sorted from blood. Subset of the sample: CD45RA+ positively selected. The source is a man in his late teens or twenties in good health.

The chain employs TRBV7-9 and TRBJ1-5; 7 bases are shared with TRBD1. The CDR3 contains 13 residues. Germline-derived CDR1 and CDR2 are SEHNR and FQNEAQ (reference sequence). The V segment lost 5 bases and the J segment 6 bases; nucleotides outside the gene matches: 4. This chain's CDR3 is CASSLGQVQPQHF. The DNA for the CDR3 is TGTGCCAGCAGCCTTGGACAGGTTCAGCCCCAGCATTTT.

With respect to this clone: This same CDR3 is encoded by further DNA sequences in the sample. The chain links TRBV5-8 to TRBJ1-1, with D perhaps matching TRBD1 (6 bases). Germline V CDR1 and CDR2: SGHTS, YDEGEE. CDR3 length: 14 residues. V was cut by 2 bases and J by 0 bases, with 8 bases left in between. The CDR3 DNA follows: TGTGCCAGCAGCTTAGGACAGATGAACACTGAAGCTTTCTTT. It encodes CASSLGQMNTEAFF. The whole variable domain, filled in from reference TRBV5-8 and TRBJ1-1, reads EAGVTQSPTHLIKTRGQQATLRCSPISGHTSVYWYQQALGLGLQFLLWYDEGEERNRGNFPPRFSGRQFPNYSSELNVNALELEDSALYLCASSLGQMNTEAFFGQGTRLTVV.

The V and J genes are TRBV23-1 and TRBJ1-1; a weak D match, TRBD1 (5 bases). TRBV23-1 is an open reading frame, and its role is uncertain. Trimming took 4 bases from V and 1 from J, leaving 13 bases between them. The CDR3 totals 15 residues. Here the CDR3 reads CASSRWPGRNTEAFF. The CDR3 coding sequence is TGCGCCAGCAGTCGTTGGCCGGGACGGAACACTGAAGCTTTCTTT.

This clone has just one count. This rearrangement joins TRBV7-2 to TRBJ1-6, with D possibly matching TRBD1 (6 bases). There are 15 residues in the CDR3. With 2 bases removed from V and 6 bases from J, the gap between germline ends came to 11 bases. Germline CDR1 reads SGHTA; CDR2 reads FQGNSA. This chain's CDR3 is CASSLWGTLNSPLHF. CDR3 coding DNA: TGTGCCAGCAGCTTATGGGGGACACTTAATTCACCCCTCCACTTT. Full variable domain (remainder filled in from reference TRBV7-2 and TRBJ1-6): GAGVSQSPSNKVTEKGKDVELRCDPISGHTALYWYRQSLGQGLEFLIYFQGNSAPDKSGLPSDRFSAERTGGSVSTLTIQRTQQEDSAVYLCASSLWGTLNSPLHFGNGTRLTVT.

The chain uses TRBV30 and TRBJ2-3; D perhaps matches TRBD2 (6 bases). This CDR3 is built from 15 residues. CDR1 and CDR2 (germline): GTSNPN, SVGIG (reference sequence). With 0 bases removed from V and 5 bases from J, the gap between germline ends came to 15 bases. CDR3 bases: TGTGCCTGGAGTGTAGGTGCGGGGAAGGAAGATACGCAGTATTTT. Translating it yields CAWSVGAGKEDTQYF.

V gene TRBV7-9 combines with J gene TRBJ1-5; perhaps TRBD1 as D (5 bases). This CDR3 has 15 residues. Trimming left V 5 bases short and J 0 bases short, with 11 bases between. Germline lookup yields CDR1 SEHNR and CDR2 FQNEAQ (reference sequence). This chain's CDR3 is CASSQTVLSNQPQHF. CDR3 bases: TGTGCCAGCAGCCAGACAGTTCTTAGCAATCAGCCCCAGCATTTT. The variable domain in full, with the rest retrieved from reference TRBV7-9 and TRBJ1-5, is DTGVSQNPRHKITKRGQNVTFRCDPISEHNRLYWYRQTLGQGPEFLTYFQNEAQLEKSRLLSDRFSAERPKGSFSTLEIQRTEQGDSAMYLCASSQTVLSNQPQHFGDGTRLSIL.

The chain uses TRBV2 and TRBJ2-7, with 8 bases fitting TRBD2. CDR1 SNHLY and CDR2 FYNNEI come from the germline V gene. This CDR3 has 14 residues. With V trimmed by 6 bases and J by 1 base, 5 bases remained unmatched. CDR3 loop: CASSGGASSYEQYF. The CDR3 DNA sequence: TGTGCCAGCAGCGGGGGGGCCTCGTCCTACGAGCAGTACTTC. The whole variable domain, filled in from reference TRBV2 and TRBJ2-7, reads EPEVTQTPSHQVTQMGQEVILRCVPISNHLYFYWYRQILGQKVEFLVSFYNNEISEKSEIFDDQFSVERPDGSNFTLKIRSTKLEDSAMYFCASSGGASSYEQYFGPGTRLTVT.